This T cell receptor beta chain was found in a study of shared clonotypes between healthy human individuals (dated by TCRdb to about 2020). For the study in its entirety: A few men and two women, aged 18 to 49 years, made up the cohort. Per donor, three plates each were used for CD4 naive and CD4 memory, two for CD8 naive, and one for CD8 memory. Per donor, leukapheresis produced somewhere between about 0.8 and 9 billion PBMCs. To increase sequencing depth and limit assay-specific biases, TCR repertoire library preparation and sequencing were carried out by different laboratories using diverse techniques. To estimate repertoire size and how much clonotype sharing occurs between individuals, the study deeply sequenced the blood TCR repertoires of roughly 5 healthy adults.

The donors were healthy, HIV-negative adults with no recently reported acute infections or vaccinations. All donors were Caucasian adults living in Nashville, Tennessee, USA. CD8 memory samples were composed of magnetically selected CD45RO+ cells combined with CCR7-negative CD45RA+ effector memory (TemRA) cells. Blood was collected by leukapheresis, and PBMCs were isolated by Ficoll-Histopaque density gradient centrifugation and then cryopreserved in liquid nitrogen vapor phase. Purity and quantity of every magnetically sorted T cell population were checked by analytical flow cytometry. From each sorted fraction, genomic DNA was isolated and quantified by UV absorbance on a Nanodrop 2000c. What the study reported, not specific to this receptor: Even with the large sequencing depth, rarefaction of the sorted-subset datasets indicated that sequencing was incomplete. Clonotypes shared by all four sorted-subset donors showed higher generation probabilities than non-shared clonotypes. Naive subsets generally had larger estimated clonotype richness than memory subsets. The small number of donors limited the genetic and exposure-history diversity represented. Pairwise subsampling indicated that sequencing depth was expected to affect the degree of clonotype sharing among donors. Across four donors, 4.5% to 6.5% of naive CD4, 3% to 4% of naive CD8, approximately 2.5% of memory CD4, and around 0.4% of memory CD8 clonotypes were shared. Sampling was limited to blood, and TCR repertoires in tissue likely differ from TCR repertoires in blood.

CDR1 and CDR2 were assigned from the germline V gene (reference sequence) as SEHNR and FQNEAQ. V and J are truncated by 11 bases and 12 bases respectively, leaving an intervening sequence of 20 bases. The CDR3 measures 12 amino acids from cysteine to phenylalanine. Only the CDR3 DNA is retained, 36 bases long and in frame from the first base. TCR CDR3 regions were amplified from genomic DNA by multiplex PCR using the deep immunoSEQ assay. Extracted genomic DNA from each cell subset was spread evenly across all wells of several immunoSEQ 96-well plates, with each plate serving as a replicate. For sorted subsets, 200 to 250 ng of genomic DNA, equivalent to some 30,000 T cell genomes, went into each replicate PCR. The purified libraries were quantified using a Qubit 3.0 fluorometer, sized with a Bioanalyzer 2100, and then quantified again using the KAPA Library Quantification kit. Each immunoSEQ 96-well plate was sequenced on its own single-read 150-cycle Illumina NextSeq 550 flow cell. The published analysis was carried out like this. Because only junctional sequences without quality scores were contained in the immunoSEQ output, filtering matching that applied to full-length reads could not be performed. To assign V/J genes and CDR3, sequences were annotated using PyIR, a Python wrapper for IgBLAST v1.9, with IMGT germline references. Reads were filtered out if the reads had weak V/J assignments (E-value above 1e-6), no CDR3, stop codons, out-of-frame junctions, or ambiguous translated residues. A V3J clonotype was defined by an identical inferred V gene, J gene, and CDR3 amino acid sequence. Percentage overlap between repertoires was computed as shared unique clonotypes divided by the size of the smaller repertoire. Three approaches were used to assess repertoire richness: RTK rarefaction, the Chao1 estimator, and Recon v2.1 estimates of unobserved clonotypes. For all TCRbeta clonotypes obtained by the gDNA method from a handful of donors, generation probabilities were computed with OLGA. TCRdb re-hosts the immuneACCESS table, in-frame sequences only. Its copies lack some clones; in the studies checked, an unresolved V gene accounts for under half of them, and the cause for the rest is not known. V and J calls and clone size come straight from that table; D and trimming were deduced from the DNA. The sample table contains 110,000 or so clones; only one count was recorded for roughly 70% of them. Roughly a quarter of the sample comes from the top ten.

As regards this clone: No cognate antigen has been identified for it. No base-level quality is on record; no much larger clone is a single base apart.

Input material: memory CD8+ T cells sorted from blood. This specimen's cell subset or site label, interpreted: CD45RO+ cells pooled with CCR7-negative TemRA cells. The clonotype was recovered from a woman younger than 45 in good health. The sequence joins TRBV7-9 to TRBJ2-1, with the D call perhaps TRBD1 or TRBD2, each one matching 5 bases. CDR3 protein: CALTGRAEGQFF. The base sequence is TGTGCCTTAACGGGACGGGCCGAGGGGCAGTTCTTC.